These 32 T cell receptor beta chains share one sample of origin, sequenced in a study of identical twins. One entry per CDR3 protein, called by TCRdb with MiXCR from the 5' RACE reads. Of some 690,000 distinct CDR3 sequences in the sample, around 21% were seen once. This same sample was also taken into another study, of T cells expressing NK-cell markers.

Source material: PBMCs. The receptors originated from a woman between 18 and 30 years old in good health.

The chain employs TRBV27 and TRBJ2-5; D unclear. V lost 2 bases, J lost 7 bases, and 11 bases lay in between. Germline V gene lookup returns CDR1 MNHEY and CDR2 SMNVEV (reference sequence). The CDR3 is 13 amino acids. The CDR3 region has the DNA TGTGCCAGCAGTTTACTCAACCTAGGGACCCAGTACTTC. Translation: CASSLLNLGTQYF.

V gene TRBV4-3 combines with J gene TRBJ1-1; D call uncertain. CDR1 is LGHNA, CDR2 YSLEER, per germline. The CDR3 is 14 amino acids. Trimming left V 4 bases short and J 3 bases short, with 12 bases between. CDR3: CASSPIGLDTEAFF. For the CDR3, the DNA is TGCGCCAGCAGCCCGATAGGGCTAGACACTGAAGCTTTCTTT.

CDR3 sequence (DNA): TGTGCCAGCAGTTTTCTCTGGACTAGCGGGGGGCAAGAGACCCAGTACTTC. Residues: CASSFLWTSGGQETQYF. This chain connects TRBV7-9 to TRBJ2-5; 14 nucleotides align to TRBD2. The V gene's germline CDR1 is SEHNR and CDR2 FQNEAQ (reference sequence). After removal of 6 bases from V and 2 bases from J, the junction contained 8 bases not matched to a gene. This CDR3 region has 17 residues.

V gene TRBV20-1 combines with J gene TRBJ2-7; 9 bases agree with TRBD1. This CDR3 is built from 12 residues. The germline V gene has CDR1 DFQATT and CDR2 SNEGSKA (reference sequence). V shed 5 bases and J 4 bases; nucleotides not matched to a gene: 3. The CDR3 DNA follows: TGCAGTGCTTACGACAGGGGGTACGAGCAGTACTTC. It encodes CSAYDRGYEQYF.

V gene TRBV7-9 combines with J gene TRBJ2-7, with D possibly being TRBD1 (6 bases). This CDR3 has 14 residues. Trimming took 8 bases from V and 3 from J, leaving 17 bases between them. Germline CDR1 reads SEHNR; CDR2 reads FQNEAQ (reference sequence). The CDR3 nucleotides read TGTGCCAGCCAACGAGGACAGTCAGGCTACGAGCAGTACTTC. It is translated as CASQRGQSGYEQYF.

This chain connects TRBV6-6 to TRBJ1-5; tentative D call: TRBD1 (6 bases). The CDR3 length is 13 residues. CDR1 is MNHNY, CDR2 SVGAGI, per germline (reference sequence). Trimming stripped 10 bases from V and 3 bases from J, with 13 bases between. Here the CDR3 reads CATGDANNQPQHF. The CDR3 DNA follows: TGTGCCACAGGGGACGCGAACAATCAGCCCCAGCATTTT.

This clonotype was counted once. The chain recombines TRBV7-2 with TRBJ2-1; 8 bases map to TRBD2. Trimming took 5 bases from V and 7 from J; bases not matched to a gene: 10. This CDR3 has 15 residues. In germline, CDR1 is SGHTA, CDR2 FQGNSA. The chain's CDR3 is CASSPPGTRRNEQFF. The CDR3 nucleotides are TGTGCCAGCAGCCCGCCCGGGACTAGAAGGAATGAGCAGTTCTTC.

The rearrangement joins TRBV6-2 or TRBV6-3 to TRBJ2-1; D perhaps matches TRBD1 (5 bases). There are 16 residues in the CDR3. CDR1 and CDR2 from the germline V gene are MNHEY and SVGEGT. Trimming shortened V by 5 bases and J by 4 bases, and 18 bases separated the two germline ends. This chain's CDR3 is CASSRLDTMGYNEQFF. The CDR3 bases are TGTGCCAGCAGTCGATTGGACACCATGGGGTACAATGAGCAGTTCTTC.

The chain employs TRBV5-6 and TRBJ1-2; the D gene is possibly TRBD1 (6 bases). Between the trimmed V and J ends, which lost 3 bases and 9 bases, there was a span of 9 bases. CDR1 is SGHDT and CDR2 is YYEEEE in the germline V gene. The CDR3 totals 11 residues. CDR3 sequence: CASSYDRSYTF. The DNA of the CDR3 is TGTGCCAGCAGCTACGACAGGAGCTACACCTTC.

The CDR3 spells CATSRGVDSEQYF. In DNA, the CDR3 is TGTGCCACCAGCAGAGGGGTGGACTCGGAGCAGTACTTC. The chain links TRBV15 to TRBJ2-7; tentatively, D is TRBD2 (5 bases). Germline V gives CDR1 LNHNV, CDR2 YYDKDF (reference sequence). V gave up 1 base and J gave up 7 bases, with 11 bases separating them. There are 13 residues in the CDR3.

The rearrangement joins TRBV6-5 to TRBJ2-7; weak D call: TRBD2 (5 bases). Trimming took 3 bases from V and 3 from J, leaving 9 bases between them. The CDR3 length is 13 residues. Germline CDR1 MNHEY, CDR2 SVGAGI. The CDR3 DNA reads TGTGCCAGCAGTTATACGAGGGACTACGAGCAGTACTTC. Translating it yields CASSYTRDYEQYF.

This clonotype was detected only a few times. The gene calls are TRBV6-1 and TRBJ2-7; 7 bases fit TRBD1. Germline V gives CDR1 MNHNS, CDR2 SASEGT. This CDR3 is 15 amino acids long. The junction had 11 bases not matched to a gene; V was cut back by 5 bases and J by 4 bases. The DNA for the CDR3 is TGTGCCAGCAGTCGCACCTGGGGGACAGAATACGAGCAGTACTTC. Encoded protein: CASSRTWGTEYEQYF.

This clonotype appeared a few times. The chain has TRBV12-3 or TRBV12-4 and TRBJ2-7; D gene unclear. Trimming removed 3 bases from V and 6 bases from J, with 9 bases in between. The CDR3 extends over 12 amino acids. The CDR3: CASSLRSLEQYF. CDR3 nucleotide sequence: TGTGCCAGCAGTTTGCGGAGTCTCGAGCAGTACTTC.

The chain recombines TRBV25-1 with TRBJ2-7; 8 bases line up with TRBD1. The CDR3 contains 15 residues. J lost 2 bases, V lost 3 bases, and 6 bases had no gene match. Germline V lookup: CDR1 MGHDK, CDR2 SYGVNS. Here the CDR3 reads CASSDTGTGTYEQYF. DNA for the CDR3: TGTGCCAGCAGTGATACGGGGACAGGAACCTACGAGCAGTACTTC.

There are many counts of this clonotype. This chain joins TRBV5-8 and TRBJ2-5; tentative D call: TRBD1 (5 bases). The germline V and J ends were trimmed by 2 bases and 2 bases, with 7 bases remaining between them. The CDR3 has 13 amino acids. The germline CDR1 and CDR2 sequences are SGHTS and YDEGEE. CDR3 coding DNA: TGTGCCAGCAGCTTCGACAGACAAGAGACCCAGTACTTC. As protein: CASSFDRQETQYF.

This clonotype turned up a few times. The chain is built from TRBV12-3 or TRBV12-4 and TRBJ2-3; no firm D call. Trimming left V 7 bases short and J 2 bases short, with 13 bases between. The CDR3 length is 14 residues. The CDR3 sequence: CASTFAGVTDTQYF. CDR3 sequence (DNA): TGTGCCAGCACCTTCGCTGGGGTCACAGATACGCAGTATTTT.

This clonotype has at least ten counts. The rearrangement links TRBV29-1 to TRBJ2-7; D is perhaps TRBD2 (5 bases). The CDR3 has 13 amino acids. V lost 4 bases and J 6 bases, leaving 16 bases between the germline ends. Germline V gene data show CDR1 as SQVTM and CDR2 as ANQGSEA. CDR3 in amino acids: CSVVDGVGPEQYF. CDR3 bases: TGCAGCGTTGTGGACGGGGTCGGTCCCGAGCAGTACTTC.

The chain is built from TRBV5-6 and TRBJ2-1, with TRBD2 identical over 7 bases. J gave up 7 bases and V 2 bases, and 9 bases lay outside the gene matches. The CDR3 totals 15 residues. From germline, CDR1 is SGHDT and CDR2 YYEEEE. The CDR3 DNA reads TGTGCCAGCAGCTTAGTACGGAACGGGGGGAATGAGCAGTTCTTC. This translates into CASSLVRNGGNEQFF.

The chain joins TRBV11-2 to TRBJ2-1; D is unresolved. Per the germline V gene, CDR1 is SGHAT and CDR2 is FQNNGV. CDR3 length: 13 amino acids. The V gene lost 5 bases and the J gene lost 4 bases, with 9 bases spanning the gap. The CDR3 is CASSTSAYNEQFF. In DNA form, the CDR3 reads TGTGCCAGCAGCACTTCAGCGTACAATGAGCAGTTCTTC.

At least ten counts were recorded for this clonotype. The chain has TRBV20-1 and TRBJ2-7; 10 nucleotides line up with TRBD1. The V segment lost 6 bases and the J segment 7 bases; nucleotides outside the gene matches: 6. The germline gives CDR1 DFQATT, CDR2 SNEGSKA (reference sequence). The CDR3 runs to 12 residues. The CDR3 loop reads CSASTGGGEQYF. The CDR3 DNA is TGCAGTGCCTCGACAGGGGGCGGGGAGCAGTACTTC.

Ten or more counts support this clonotype. J is TRBJ2-5 and V is TRBV7-9, with 9 bases aligning to TRBD1. CDR1 and CDR2 (germline): SEHNR, FQNEAQ (reference sequence). V lost 4 bases to trimming and J lost 5 bases; unmatched junction nucleotides: 2. CDR3 length equals 13 residues. CDR3 residues: CASSYTGGETQYF. CDR3 nucleotide sequence: TGTGCCAGCAGCTACACAGGGGGCGAGACCCAGTACTTC. Drawing the rest from reference TRBV7-9 and TRBJ2-5, the complete variable domain is DTGVSQNPRHKITKRGQNVTFRCDPISEHNRLYWYRQTLGQGPEFLTYFQNEAQLEKSRLLSDRFSAERPKGSFSTLEIQRTEQGDSAMYLCASSYTGGETQYFGPGTRLLVL.

The sample holds a few counts of this clonotype. The chain uses TRBV7-2 and TRBJ2-7, with 10 bases lining up with TRBD2. Germline CDR1 reads SGHTA; CDR2 reads FQGNSA. CDR3 length equals 15 residues. Germline trimming cut 5 bases from V and 4 bases from J; bases unmatched to any gene: 8. CDR3 sequence (DNA): TGTGCCAGCAGCCCCCGGACTAGCGGTCTTTACGAGCAGTACTTC. Its protein is CASSPRTSGLYEQYF.

There are a few counts of this clonotype. The chain has TRBV20-1 and TRBJ2-3; D possibly uses TRBD1 or TRBD2 (6 bases each). Germline V gene sequence: CDR1 DFQATT, CDR2 SNEGSKA (reference sequence). This CDR3 spans 15 amino acids. V lost 3 bases to trimming and J lost 3 bases, with 16 bases between them. The CDR3 region has the DNA TGCAGTGCTAGGAGAGGAGGGGGGAGGACAGATACGCAGTATTTT. The encoded protein is CSARRGGGRTDTQYF.

This clonotype occurred many times. The chain couples TRBV7-3 to TRBJ2-2; 7 bases align to TRBD1. V lost 2 bases, J lost 7 bases, and 16 bases stayed unmatched. This CDR3 has 18 residues. The germline gives CDR1 SGHTA, CDR2 FQGTGA. DNA of the CDR3: TGTGCCAGCAGCTTAGGGCCCGTGGCCGGGACAGTAGGCGGGGAGCTGTTTTTT. Its protein product is CASSLGPVAGTVGGELFF.

The chain has TRBV7-9 and TRBJ2-7; 8 bases are shared with TRBD1. The V gene's germline CDR1 is SEHNR and CDR2 FQNEAQ (reference sequence). CDR3 size: 15 residues. J lost 1 base, V lost 6 bases, and 8 bases had no gene match. In nucleotides, the CDR3 is TGTGCCAGCAGATCCGGGACAGGCATTTCCTACGAGCAGTACTTC. Translated: CASRSGTGISYEQYF.

The chain links TRBV12-5 to TRBJ1-6; D remains ambiguous. CDR3 length: 14 residues. V was shortened by 6 bases and J by 7 bases, with 13 bases between the two germline ends. CDR1 is LGHNT, CDR2 FRNRAP, per germline. DNA for the CDR3: TGTGCTAGTGGGCCGAGAGGGAGGAATTCACCCCTCCACTTT. It is translated as CASGPRGRNSPLHF.

This rearrangement joins TRBV20-1 to TRBJ2-1, with 8 bases fitting TRBD2. The CDR3 loop spans 14 amino acids. The ends lost 3 bases at V and 9 bases at J; junction bases unmatched: 10. Looked up from germline, CDR1 is DFQATT and CDR2 is SNEGSKA (reference sequence). CDR3 bases: TGCAGTGCTAGTCGGGGACTAGGATCCGGTGAGCAGTTCTTC. It yields the protein CSASRGLGSGEQFF.

This chain connects TRBV20-1 to TRBJ1-3; tentative D call: TRBD1 (5 bases). This CDR3 comprises 13 residues. Germline assignment: CDR1 DFQATT and CDR2 SNEGSKA (reference sequence). The ends were cut back, 2 bases at V and 8 bases at J, with 13 bases in the middle. Here the CDR3 reads CSARSAGWDTIYF. CDR3 DNA sequence: TGCAGTGCTAGATCGGCAGGGTGGGACACCATATATTTT.

This chain links TRBV5-1 with TRBJ2-5; D may be TRBD1 or TRBD2 (5 bases each). The CDR3 has 14 amino acids. V was trimmed by 4 bases and J by 5 bases, leaving 15 bases between them. Looked up from germline, CDR1 is SGHRS and CDR2 is YFSETQ. In DNA form, the CDR3 reads TGCGCCAGCAGCGGAGGACATATTGGCGAGACCCAGTACTTC. It codes for CASSGGHIGETQYF.

CDR3 amino acids: CASRGTGRNEQFF. The CDR3 region has the DNA TGTGCCAGCAGAGGGACAGGGAGGAATGAGCAGTTCTTC. The V call is TRBV2, the J call TRBJ2-1, with 9 bases lining up with TRBD1. CDR1 and CDR2 (germline): SNHLY, FYNNEI. V dropped 6 bases and J dropped 7; count of bases not matched to a gene: 4. The CDR3 contains 13 residues.

This chain joins TRBV6-1 and TRBJ2-2, with TRBD2 matching over 10 bases. Germline loops: CDR1 MNHNS, CDR2 SASEGT. The CDR3 consists of 16 residues. Losses at the gene ends were 6 bases for V and 3 bases for J; bases not matched to a gene: 7. The CDR3 reads CASRTLSGGHTGELFF. CDR3 in DNA: TGTGCCAGCAGGACCCTTAGCGGGGGGCACACCGGGGAGCTGTTTTTT.

The genes are TRBV10-3 and TRBJ2-1, with 8 positions matching TRBD2. The CDR3 totals 14 residues. The V gene's germline CDR1 is ENHRY and CDR2 SYGVKD. V dropped 11 bases and J dropped 8; count of bases not matched to a gene: 14. The CDR3 DNA follows: TGTGCCGCTAATAGCGGGGCCCTTTCGGATGAGCAGTTCTTC. Its translation is CAANSGALSDEQFF.